This T cell receptor (beta chain) was recovered during a study of T-cell reconstitution after alpha-beta-depleted transplantation in children. Preparation of the TCRbeta library involved a method that used unique molecular identifiers. MiXCR was run by TCRdb on the PCR reads, yielding one entry per CDR3 protein. The sample consists of 170,000 or so distinct CDR3 sequences, less than 8% of them appearing once. This clonotype was counted at least ten times. This CDR3 region has 16 residues. The germline V gene encodes CDR1 LNHDA and CDR2 SQIVND (reference sequence). V shed 1 base and J shed 0 bases, with 7 bases lying between them.

The chain is built from TRBV19 and TRBJ2-6; D not certain. The sample in question was PBMCs from the stem cell graft donor, obtained from the stem cell graft. The source of this sequence is a human donor who donated a stem cell graft to a child with Wiskott-Aldrich syndrome. CDR3 in amino acids: CASSIVSPSGANVLTF. CDR3 coding DNA: TGTGCCAGTAGTATAGTAAGCCCCTCTGGGGCCAACGTCCTGACTTTC.